Listed below are T cell receptor beta chains from one sample, sequenced in a study of blood T cell repertoires in COVID-19. The data were produced by immunoSEQ multiplex PCR, yet TCRdb's version contains in-frame clones alone and is incomplete. The sample holds 90,000 to 100,000 clones, 86% seen once. Input material: peripheral blood. These receptor sequences come from a man older than 75 with acute or convalescent COVID-19. CDR3s include the opening cysteine and the closing phenylalanine or tryptophan. The D gene is left open where the match is weak. Part of the rows lack a size; the others show once, few, many or a class for expanded clones.

V gene: TRBV27; J gene: TRBJ2-7; D gene: TRBD1; clone size: NA; CDR3 protein: CASAKDRARNEQYF; CDR3 DNA: TGTGCCAGCGCTAAGGACAGGGCAAGGAACGAGCAGTACTTC
V gene: TRBV28; J gene: TRBJ2-7; D gene: NA; clone size: once; CDR3 protein: CASTPTGSPYEQYF; CDR3 DNA: TGTGCCAGCACCCCAACTGGGAGCCCCTACGAGCAGTACTTC
V gene: TRBV6-5; J gene: TRBJ1-1; D gene: TRBD1; clone size: NA; CDR3 protein: CASSSGQGRFEAFF; CDR3 DNA: TGTGCCAGCAGTTCGGGACAGGGTCGTTTTGAAGCTTTCTTT
V gene: TRBV28; J gene: TRBJ2-1; D gene: TRBD2; clone size: NA; CDR3 protein: CASSSSGRAVNEQFF; CDR3 DNA: TGTGCCAGCAGCTCTAGCGGGAGGGCCGTCAATGAGCAGTTCTTC
V gene: TRBV7-2; J gene: TRBJ2-7; D gene: NA; clone size: NA; CDR3 protein: CASRSGRAYEQYF; CDR3 DNA: TGTGCCAGCCGTAGTGGGCGGGCCTACGAGCAGTACTTC
V gene: TRBV6-5; J gene: TRBJ2-7; D gene: NA; clone size: once; CDR3 protein: CVTGESSYEQYF; CDR3 DNA: TGTGTCACGGGGGAGAGCTCCTACGAGCAGTACTTC
V gene: TRBV9; J gene: TRBJ2-7; D gene: NA; clone size: NA; CDR3 protein: CASSIDTDYEQYF; CDR3 DNA: TGTGCCAGCAGCATCGACACGGACTACGAGCAGTACTTC
V gene: TRBV6-2/TRBV6-3; J gene: TRBJ2-7; D gene: TRBD1; clone size: NA; CDR3 protein: CASSYSPDRGWEYEQYF; CDR3 DNA: TGTGCCAGCAGTTACTCGCCGGACAGGGGATGGGAGTACGAGCAGTACTTC
V gene: TRBV4-2; J gene: TRBJ1-4; D gene: TRBD1; clone size: NA; CDR3 protein: CASSRQGEKLFF; CDR3 DNA: TGTGCCAGCAGCCGACAGGGAGAAAAACTGTTTTTT
V gene: TRBV9; J gene: TRBJ2-3; D gene: NA; clone size: NA; CDR3 protein: CASSVGVTDTQYF; CDR3 DNA: TGTGCCAGCAGCGTGGGCGTTACAGATACGCAGTATTTT
V gene: TRBV12-5; J gene: TRBJ2-4; D gene: TRBD1; clone size: NA; CDR3 protein: CASGFPLRDRGPKNIQYF; CDR3 DNA: TGTGCTAGTGGTTTCCCCCTCCGGGACAGGGGGCCCAAAAACATTCAGTACTTC
V gene: TRBV6-1; J gene: TRBJ2-7; D gene: NA; clone size: NA; CDR3 protein: CASSEVAYEQYF; CDR3 DNA: TGTGCCAGCAGTGAAGTAGCCTACGAGCAGTACTTC
V gene: TRBV10-3; J gene: TRBJ1-5; D gene: NA; clone size: NA; CDR3 protein: CAISEYGEPQHF; CDR3 DNA: TGTGCCATCAGTGAGTACGGGGAGCCCCAGCATTTT
V gene: TRBV19; J gene: TRBJ2-1; D gene: TRBD1; clone size: NA; CDR3 protein: CASRITDRDGEQFF; CDR3 DNA: TGTGCCAGTAGGATTACCGACAGGGACGGTGAGCAGTTCTTC
V gene: TRBV6-5; J gene: TRBJ1-2; D gene: NA; clone size: NA; CDR3 protein: CASSSQTQGLRGYTF; CDR3 DNA: TGTGCCAGCAGTTCCCAAACGCAGGGGCTCCGTGGCTACACCTTC
V gene: TRBV9; J gene: TRBJ2-3; D gene: TRBD2; clone size: NA; CDR3 protein: CASSVEALGLAGGVTDTQYF; CDR3 DNA: TGTGCCAGCAGCGTAGAGGCACTTGGGTTAGCGGGAGGCGTCACAGATACGCAGTATTTT
V gene: TRBV6-5; J gene: TRBJ1-2; D gene: NA; clone size: NA; CDR3 protein: CASSRDKSSYGYTF; CDR3 DNA: TGTGCCAGCAGTCGAGACAAATCGAGCTATGGCTACACCTTC
V gene: TRBV2; J gene: TRBJ2-3; D gene: TRBD1; clone size: NA; CDR3 protein: CASKDRGSTDTQYF; CDR3 DNA: TGTGCCAGCAAGGACAGGGGAAGCACAGATACGCAGTATTTT
V gene: TRBV19; J gene: TRBJ2-7; D gene: NA; clone size: NA; CDR3 protein: CASSTPGTRNSYEQYF; CDR3 DNA: TGTGCCAGTAGTACCCCCGGGACACGTAACTCCTACGAGCAGTACTTC
V gene: TRBV6-5; J gene: TRBJ2-5; D gene: NA; clone size: NA; CDR3 protein: CASSQTRGRPETQYF; CDR3 DNA: TGTGCCAGCAGCCAGACCCGGGGAAGGCCGGAGACCCAGTACTTC
V gene: TRBV2; J gene: TRBJ1-3; D gene: NA; clone size: NA; CDR3 protein: CASRLAESSGNTIYF; CDR3 DNA: TGTGCCAGCAGGCTAGCGGAGAGCTCTGGAAACACCATATATTTT
V gene: TRBV27; J gene: TRBJ1-5; D gene: NA; clone size: NA; CDR3 protein: CASSFVGQPQHF; CDR3 DNA: TGTGCCAGCAGTTTTGTCGGTCAGCCCCAGCATTTT
V gene: TRBV6-2/TRBV6-3; J gene: TRBJ1-2; D gene: TRBD1; clone size: NA; CDR3 protein: CASSYSGQGGYGYTF; CDR3 DNA: TGTGCCAGCAGTTACTCGGGACAGGGCGGCTATGGCTACACCTTC
V gene: TRBV11-2; J gene: TRBJ2-1; D gene: TRBD2; clone size: NA; CDR3 protein: CASSLPGGGTHEQFF; CDR3 DNA: TGTGCCAGCAGCCTCCCCGGGGGGGGGACCCATGAGCAGTTCTTC
V gene: TRBV6-6; J gene: TRBJ2-1; D gene: TRBD2; clone size: NA; CDR3 protein: CASSYPQRGNEQFF; CDR3 DNA: TGTGCCAGCAGTTACCCGCAGCGGGGAAATGAGCAGTTCTTC
V gene: TRBV6-5; J gene: TRBJ2-3; D gene: NA; clone size: NA; CDR3 protein: CASSSQPGTQYF; CDR3 DNA: TGTGCCAGCAGCTCCCAACCGGGGACGCAGTATTTT
V gene: TRBV2; J gene: TRBJ2-1; D gene: NA; clone size: NA; CDR3 protein: CASSERGWVRIF; CDR3 DNA: TGTGCCAGCAGTGAGAGAGGGTGGGTTAGGATCTTC
V gene: TRBV5-6; J gene: TRBJ2-3; D gene: TRBD2; clone size: NA; CDR3 protein: CASSLLTSGSGTDTQYF; CDR3 DNA: TGTGCCAGCAGCCTATTGACTAGCGGGAGCGGCACAGATACGCAGTATTTT
V gene: TRBV10-2; J gene: TRBJ1-4; D gene: NA; clone size: NA; CDR3 protein: CASSPGSGGEKLFF; CDR3 DNA: TGCGCCAGCAGTCCCGGATCGGGGGGTGAAAAACTGTTTTTT
V gene: TRBV4-3; J gene: TRBJ2-3; D gene: NA; clone size: NA; CDR3 protein: CASSQEGRRGLDTQYF; CDR3 DNA: TGCGCCAGCAGCCAAGAAGGCCGGAGGGGTCTGGATACGCAGTATTTT
V gene: TRBV6-5; J gene: TRBJ2-2; D gene: NA; clone size: NA; CDR3 protein: CASSYSGRDTGELFF; CDR3 DNA: TGTGCCAGCAGTTACTCCGGCAGGGACACCGGGGAGCTGTTTTTT
V gene: TRBV30; J gene: TRBJ1-6; D gene: NA; clone size: once; CDR3 protein: CAWSKGDATSPLHF; CDR3 DNA: TGTGCCTGGAGTAAGGGGGACGCCACTTCGCCCCTCCACTTT
V gene: TRBV21-1; J gene: TRBJ1-6; D gene: NA; clone size: NA; CDR3 protein: CASSSGTGSYNSPLHF; CDR3 DNA: TGTGCCAGCAGCAGTGGGACAGGCTCCTATAATTCACCCCTCCACTTT
V gene: TRBV29-1; J gene: TRBJ2-6; D gene: NA; clone size: NA; CDR3 protein: CSVRDSGANVLTF; CDR3 DNA: TGCAGCGTTAGAGATTCTGGGGCCAACGTCCTGACTTTC
V gene: TRBV28; J gene: TRBJ1-2; D gene: NA; clone size: NA; CDR3 protein: CASSLSAGSNYGYTF; CDR3 DNA: TGTGCCAGCAGTTTATCGGCAGGGTCTAACTATGGCTACACCTTC
V gene: TRBV6-2/TRBV6-3; J gene: TRBJ1-2; D gene: NA; clone size: few; CDR3 protein: CASSYLRDGYTF; CDR3 DNA: TGTGCCAGCAGTTACCTACGGGATGGCTACACCTTC
V gene: TRBV5-4; J gene: TRBJ2-7; D gene: TRBD2; clone size: once; CDR3 protein: CASSLAGLAGVYEQYF; CDR3 DNA: TGTGCCAGCAGCTTGGCAGGACTAGCGGGGGTCTACGAGCAGTACTTC
V gene: TRBV28; J gene: TRBJ2-5; D gene: TRBD1; clone size: once; CDR3 protein: CASRTGGQETQYF; CDR3 DNA: TGTGCCAGCAGGACAGGGGGGCAAGAGACCCAGTACTTC